The present T cell receptor beta chain was sequenced within a study of technical replicates of blood from a few donors. The ends lost 4 bases at V and 3 bases at J; junction bases unmatched: 5. Germline V gene data show CDR1 as SNHLY and CDR2 as FYNNEI. The CDR3 spans 15 residues. Only in-frame clones appear in the TCRdb table, and some are missing; sequencing was by immunoSEQ multiplex PCR. The sample shows about 76,000 clones, roughly 94% of them seen only once. This sequence was found in a human donor in good health. This chain uses TRBV2 with TRBJ2-3; 9 nucleotides agree with TRBD2. The sequencing sample was made of T cells isolated from PBMCs. As DNA, the CDR3 is TGTGCCAGCAGTGTTAGCGGGAGTCAGACAGATACGCAGTATTTT. Protein: CASSVSGSQTDTQYF.